The source of this T cell receptor (beta chain) is a study of tumor-infiltrating lymphocytes in primary liver carcinoma. Overall study: Samples had roughly 3.5 to 8 million productive TCRbeta reads, comparable between tissue types.

Note on this clonotype: What it binds is not known. At one end, the junction sequence differs from germline, possibly due to a read error.

DNA and RNA were both co-extracted from approximately 20-30 mg of bulk tissue that had not been sorted. Five separate regions per tumor were sampled. This CDR3 has 16 residues. Germline loops: CDR1 SGHDT, CDR2 YYEEEE. Constant-region priming of around 530 ng total RNA yielded TCR beta cDNA. TCR beta libraries came from three nested multiplex PCR rounds using slightly modified ARM-PCR. TRBV1-TRBV30 forward primers paired with a C-beta reverse primer were used in the first two PCR rounds, which ran approximately 11 cycles each. TCRdb analysed the multiplex PCR reads with MiXCR anew, one entry per CDR3 protein. The sample records approximately 190,000 distinct CDR3 sequences, 70% to 90% being singletons. Study outcomes and limitations: Paired tumor-adjacent and tumor-blood samples overlapped less than tumor region pairs did.

This clonotype was obtained from a man in his forties or fifties with primary liver carcinoma and hepatitis B virus infection. Sequencing used tumor tissue from primary liver carcinoma. V is TRBV5-6 and J is TRBJ2-5; D tentatively fits TRBD1 or TRBD2 (7 bases each). CDR3 sequence: CARSPPTGTIQEIQYF. The DNA for the CDR3 is TGTGCCAGAAGCCCCCCGACAGGGACTATTCAAGAGATCCAGTACTTC.